This T cell receptor (beta chain) was retrieved from a study of T cells in tuberculosis. CDR1 and CDR2 from the germline V gene are SGHRS and YFSETQ. V gave up 5 bases and J gave up 4 bases; unmatched junction bases: 5. The CDR3 extends over 13 amino acids. Latent tuberculosis screening used tuberculin skin test and IGRA at entry. TCRdb's table, derived via immunoSEQ multiplex PCR, lists solely in-frame clones and lacks some. In the table there are about 30,000 clones, around 90% of which are singletons. Sequencing was done on a sample of PBMCs. The receptor's source is a donor aged 10-29 years with latent tuberculosis or without tuberculosis infection. The gene calls are TRBV5-1 and TRBJ2-5, with 7 bases aligning to TRBD2. The CDR3 loop is CASSPGEGETQYF. The CDR3 coding sequence is TGCGCCAGCAGTCCGGGGGAGGGAGAGACCCAGTACTTC. The whole variable domain, remainder taken from reference TRBV5-1 and TRBJ2-5, is KAGVTQTPRYLIKTRGQQVTLSCSPISGHRSVSWYQQTPGQGLQFLFEYFSETQRNKGNFPGRFSGRQFSNSRSEMNVSTLELGDSALYLCASSPGEGETQYFGPGTRLLVL.